This T cell receptor (beta chain) was obtained from a study of blood T cell repertoires in COVID-19. Study-wide context: Material from acute and convalescent COVID-19 was sourced from the United States, Italy and Spain. T cells, B-cell-depleted T cells, or PBMCs supplied cDNA or gDNA.

Trimming cost V 3 bases and J 5 bases, with 13 bases left between them. Germline assignment: CDR1 SGHRS and CDR2 YFSETQ. CDR3 length: 14 residues. Libraries were prepared by immunoSEQ multiplex PCR; TCRdb keeps only in-frame clonotypes and omits some of them. In the table there are roughly 350,000 clones, roughly 90% of which are singletons. This TCR was recovered from a woman aged 45 to 65 with active or convalescent COVID-19. The V call is TRBV5-1, the J call TRBJ2-3; D might be TRBD1 (5 bases). The sequencing input was peripheral blood. The CDR3 DNA reads TGCGCCAGCAGCTGGGGCATTACAGGAGATACGCAGTATTTT. Encoded protein: CASSWGITGDTQYF.